The 20 T cell receptor beta chains below come from one sample, sequenced in a study of Ad26.COV2.S vaccination and SARS-CoV-2 variants. The method was immunoSEQ multiplex PCR; TCRdb's version includes in-frame clones alone and lacks a portion of them. The repertoire has about 350,000 clones, about 90% of them found once; the top ten carry 3% to 5%. This sample comprised peripheral blood, obtained after recovery from COVID-19. The receptors were gathered from a human donor who had recovered from COVID-19.

V and J are TRBV7-2 and TRBJ2-3; 11 bases fit TRBD2. Germline CDR1 and CDR2: SGHTA and FQGNSA. There are 15 residues in the CDR3. V dropped 5 bases and J dropped 4; count of bases not matched to a gene: 5. CDR3 protein: CASSKPTSGADTQYF. The CDR3, as DNA: TGTGCCAGCAGCAAACCGACTAGCGGGGCAGATACGCAGTATTTT.

This sequence joins TRBV6-6 and TRBJ2-6; D is uncertain. The length of the CDR3 is 15 residues. Germline V gene lookup returns CDR1 MNHNY and CDR2 SVGAGI (reference sequence). Trimming took 2 bases from V and 4 from J, leaving 9 bases between them. The CDR3 DNA reads as TGTGCCAGCAGTTACCAATCGACAGGGGCCAACGTCCTGACTTTC. Protein sequence: CASSYQSTGANVLTF.

This chain connects TRBV2 to TRBJ1-3, with 9 bases that match TRBD1. V was pared by 6 bases and J by 4 bases, with 7 bases of the junction left unmatched. This CDR3 region has 15 residues. Germline V lookup: CDR1 SNHLY, CDR2 FYNNEI. The CDR3 DNA sequence: TGTGCCAGCAGCCCAACAGGGGGCCGAGGAAACACCATATATTTT. Translated, it gives CASSPTGGRGNTIYF.

The chain couples TRBV6-2 or TRBV6-3 to TRBJ1-2; perhaps TRBD1 as D (5 bases). The V end lost 2 bases, the J end lost 3 bases, and 10 bases lay between the germline ends. Per the germline V gene, CDR1 is MNHEY and CDR2 is SVGEGT. The CDR3 consists of 14 residues. The chain's CDR3 is CASSYGAGYYGYTF. CDR3 DNA sequence: TGTGCCAGCAGTTACGGAGCAGGGTACTATGGCTACACCTTC.

The chain links TRBV7-8 to TRBJ1-5; D call uncertain. The CDR3 loop spans 14 amino acids. From germline, CDR1 is SGHVS and CDR2 FQNEAQ. The germline V and J ends were trimmed by 3 bases and 8 bases, with 14 bases remaining between them. The CDR3 sequence is CASSFTPRSEPQHF. The CDR3 region has the DNA TGTGCCAGCAGCTTTACCCCCCGCTCGGAGCCCCAGCATTTT.

The chain recombines TRBV2 with TRBJ2-7, with D possibly being TRBD1 (6 bases). The length of the CDR3 is 15 residues. Germline lookup yields CDR1 SNHLY and CDR2 FYNNEI. V was shortened by 1 base and J by 9 bases, with 19 bases between the two germline ends. Written as DNA, the CDR3 is TGTGCCAGCAGTGAAGAGGGATGGGGGCCGCATGGGCAGTACTTC. This sequence encodes CASSEEGWGPHGQYF.

The rearrangement links TRBV27 to TRBJ1-2, with TRBD1 as a possible D gene (6 bases). CDR3 length: 15 amino acids. The V gene lost 5 bases and the J gene lost 5 bases, with 18 bases spanning the gap. Germline CDR1 MNHEY, CDR2 SMNVEV (reference sequence). The CDR3 coding sequence is TGTGCCAGCAGTGGCACACAGGGAGCGGCGTATGGCTACACCTTC. Amino acids: CASSGTQGAAYGYTF.

A remark on this clone: The same CDR3 arises from other DNA sequences in this sample as well. This chain links TRBV13 with TRBJ2-1; 11 positions agree with TRBD2. The CDR3 runs to 15 residues. The V and J ends lost 3 bases and 3 bases, in that order; junction bases with no gene match: 1. The germline V gene encodes CDR1 PRHDT and CDR2 FYEKMQ (reference sequence). The DNA for the CDR3 is TGTGCCAGCAGCTTGGGACTAGCGGACTACAATGAGCAGTTCTTC. Translated, it gives CASSLGLADYNEQFF.

This chain connects TRBV6-1 to TRBJ2-6; D may be TRBD2 (6 bases). CDR1 and CDR2 (germline): MNHNS, SASEGT. V was pared by 4 bases and J by 4 bases, with 14 bases between. The CDR3 has 16 amino acids. The chain's CDR3 is CASSGRGLGGANVLTF. Written as DNA, the CDR3 is TGTGCCAGCAGTGGACGGGGGTTAGGCGGGGCCAACGTCCTGACTTTC.

The rearrangement joins TRBV19 to TRBJ2-3, with 16 bases matching TRBD2. The length of the CDR3 is 18 residues. Looked up from germline, CDR1 is LNHDA and CDR2 is SQIVND (reference sequence). V lost 3 bases to trimming and J lost 0 bases; unmatched junction nucleotides: 3. CDR3 protein: CASSMGLAGGISTDTQYF. DNA for the CDR3: TGTGCCAGTAGTATGGGACTAGCGGGGGGGATTAGCACAGATACGCAGTATTTT. Filled out from reference TRBV19 and TRBJ2-3, the complete variable domain reads DGGITQSPKYLFRKEGQNVTLSCEQNLNHDAMYWYRQDPGQGLRLIYYSQIVNDFQKGDIAEGYSVSREKKESFPLTVTSAQKNPTAFYLCASSMGLAGGISTDTQYFGPGTRLTVL.

The CDR3 DNA sequence: TGTGCCTCCGGGGGGACAGGGTATCAGCCCCAGCATTTT. Its protein product is CASGGTGYQPQHF. The V and J genes are TRBV2 and TRBJ1-5, with TRBD1 matching over 9 bases. V lost 11 bases and J lost 5; bases outside the gene matches: 7. The CDR3 spans 13 residues. Germline CDR1 and CDR2: SNHLY and FYNNEI.

The V and J genes are TRBV7-2 and TRBJ1-3; the D is unclear. Trimming pared 2 bases from V and 0 bases from J, leaving 8 bases between. The CDR3 is 15 residues long. Germline V gene sequence: CDR1 SGHTA, CDR2 FQGNSA. In DNA form, the CDR3 reads TGTGCCAGCAGCTTACCCCGAAGCTCTGGAAACACCATATATTTT. It yields the protein CASSLPRSSGNTIYF.

The chain couples TRBV5-6 to TRBJ2-1; D assignment may be TRBD1 or TRBD2 (5 bases each). The CDR3 runs to 15 residues. V was clipped by 0 bases and J by 3 bases, with 10 bases between them. The germline CDR1 and CDR2 sequences are SGHDT and YYEEEE. The CDR3 nucleotides are TGTGCCAGCAGCTTGGCCTGGGGGAACTACAATGAGCAGTTCTTC. This codes for CASSLAWGNYNEQFF.

There are a few counts of this clone. J is TRBJ2-7 and V is TRBV6-1; D possibly corresponds to TRBD1 (5 bases). CDR3 length equals 13 residues. V lost 0 bases, J lost 6 bases, and 9 bases lay in between. CDR1 is MNHNS, CDR2 SASEGT, per germline. The CDR3 DNA reads TGTGCCAGCAGTGAAGCCCCAGGGCTCGAGCAGTACTTC. It is translated as CASSEAPGLEQYF.

The chain carries TRBV12-3 or TRBV12-4 and TRBJ1-1, with D unclear. Deletions cut 6 bases from V and 0 bases from J, with 8 bases between. The CDR3 covers 13 residues. DNA for the CDR3: TGTGCCAGCAGACTAAGAATGAACACTGAAGCTTTCTTT. It encodes CASRLRMNTEAFF.

This chain joins TRBV5-4 and TRBJ2-2, with 11 bases that match TRBD1. CDR3 length: 15 amino acids. Trimming at V came to 1 base and at J to 6 bases, leaving 2 bases not matched to a gene. The germline V gene encodes CDR1 SGHNT and CDR2 YYREEE (reference sequence). CDR3 sequence reads: CASSLRDRGSGELFF. The CDR3 bases are TGTGCCAGCAGCTTGAGGGACAGGGGGTCCGGGGAGCTGTTTTTT.

This clone has a single count. The V and J genes are TRBV29-1 and TRBJ1-2, with TRBD1 as a possible D gene (6 bases). This CDR3 spans 15 amino acids. Trimming removed 0 bases from V and 4 bases from J, with 15 bases in between. Germline assignment: CDR1 SQVTM and CDR2 ANQGSEA. The CDR3: CSVEDQVRGPYGYTF. CDR3 DNA: TGCAGCGTTGAAGATCAAGTACGGGGGCCCTATGGCTACACCTTC.

The chain joins TRBV7-9 to TRBJ1-2; 8 nucleotides line up with TRBD1. This CDR3 comprises 15 residues. V dropped 5 bases and J dropped 4; count of bases not matched to a gene: 9. Germline-derived CDR1 and CDR2 are SEHNR and FQNEAQ (reference sequence). For the CDR3, the DNA is TGTGCCAGCAGCAGAGGACAGGGACTTAGCTATGGCTACACCTTC. Residues: CASSRGQGLSYGYTF.

The chain joins TRBV3-1 (or the pseudogene TRBV3-2) to TRBJ2-5; the D call may be TRBD1 or TRBD2 (5 bases each). V lost 3 bases and J 5 bases, leaving 13 bases between the germline ends. Germline loops: CDR1 LGHDT, CDR2 YNNKEL (reference sequence). The CDR3 is 14 amino acids. This CDR3 is CASSQGTSGETQYF. CDR3 DNA sequence: TGTGCCAGCAGCCAGGGGACGTCCGGGGAGACCCAGTACTTC.

This clone occurred a few times. Mismatch with germline at one junction end may stem from a read error. V gene TRBV6-2 or TRBV6-3 combines with J gene TRBJ2-1; D might be TRBD2 (5 bases). CDR3 length: 11 residues. Per the germline V gene, CDR1 is MNHEY and CDR2 is SVGEGT. The CDR3 region has the DNA TGTGCCAGCAGTTACCCCACTAGAACCCTCTTC. This gives the protein CASSYPTRTLF.